This TCR beta chain emerged from a study of beta chain features in type 1 diabetes. Study conclusions and caveats: There was a moderate but significant shortening of TCRB CDR3s in all four CD4+ subsets of Type 1 diabetes patients. Any HLA type influence on TCRB rearrangement was left unresolved here. Insertion counts at VDJ junctions were lower in type 1 diabetes patients, who also showed more deletions there.

Expressed TCRB transcripts were sequenced, since all the RNA that had been isolated was reverse transcribed. Only in-frame clones appear in the TCRdb table, and some are missing; sequencing was by immunoSEQ multiplex PCR. The sample consists of 150,000 to 180,000 clones, under 9.5% of them appearing once. For this clone: Its specificity is unknown.

V was pared by 4 bases and J by 7 bases, with 7 bases between. The CDR3 loop spans 11 amino acids. The germline V gene has CDR1 LNHDA and CDR2 SQIVND (reference sequence). This sequence was found in a man aged 18 to 30 in good health. V is TRBV19 and J is TRBJ1-2; D might be TRBD1 (6 bases). Sequencing was carried out using central memory CD4+ T cells from blood. DNA of the CDR3: TGTGCCAGTAGTACCAGGGGTGGCTACACCTTC. Amino acid sequence: CASSTRGGYTF.